Each of the 26 T cell receptor beta chains below was sequenced from the same sample in a study of CD4 T cells in relation to SARS-CoV-2 and coronaviruses. These receptors have no identified antigens. Some clones are missing from TCRdb's copy, which holds only in-frame ones; the method was immunoSEQ multiplex PCR. The sample has 43,000 or so clones; approximately 80% are singletons. Sequencing was carried out using naive CD4+ T cells from PBMCs, cultured in vitro. Subset in this sample: naive CD4+ T cells isolated by negative enrichment. Receptors originate from an adult with COVID-19.

The gene calls are TRBV28 and TRBJ2-1; no clear D gene. CDR3 length: 13 amino acids. Germline loops: CDR1 MDHEN, CDR2 SYDVKM. Trimming left V 2 bases short and J 4 bases short, with 6 bases between. The CDR3 is CASSLAAYNEQFF. In DNA, the CDR3 is TGTGCCAGCAGTTTAGCAGCTTACAATGAGCAGTTCTTC.

This sequence joins TRBV18 and TRBJ1-2; 9 bases match TRBD1. The CDR3 spans 15 residues. J was trimmed by 6 bases and V by 0 bases; bases with no gene match: 5. Germline-derived CDR1 and CDR2 are KGHSH and LQKENI. This chain's CDR3 is CASSPPFRTGDGYTF. In DNA form, the CDR3 reads TGTGCCAGCTCACCACCTTTCCGGACAGGGGATGGCTACACCTTC. The full variable domain, in which reference TRBV18 and TRBJ1-2 provide the parts outside the CDR3, is NAGVMQNPRHLVRRRGQEARLRCSPMKGHSHVYWYRQLPEEGLKFMVYLQKENIIDESGMPKERFSAEFPKEGPSILRIQQVVRGDSAAYFCASSPPFRTGDGYTFGSGTRLTVV.

CDR3 sequence (DNA): TGCGCCAGCAGCTACCTGGGCGGGGTCCCCACAGATACGCAGTATTTT. It yields the protein CASSYLGGVPTDTQYF. The J gene is TRBJ2-3, the V gene TRBV5-1; D possibly corresponds to TRBD2 (6 bases). The CDR3 is 16 residues long. The germline gives CDR1 SGHRS, CDR2 YFSETQ. With 3 bases removed from V and 2 bases from J, the gap between germline ends came to 16 bases.

For this clone: No DNA is shown, since the ends of the CDR3 on it are uncertain; the CDR3 is the one TCRdb lists. CDR3 region: CASSPVGQGNPQPYF. This chain uses TRBV4-1 with TRBJ2-5; the table calls TRBD1, which could not be checked here. Germline loops: CDR1 MGHRA, CDR2 YSYEKL. From its first to its last residue, the CDR3 has 15 amino acids.

This clone turned up a few times. The rearrangement uses TRBV6-1 and TRBJ2-5; 9 bases match TRBD1. Germline V gene data show CDR1 as MNHNS and CDR2 as SASEGT. This CDR3 has 15 amino acids. V shed 2 bases and J 5 bases; nucleotides not matched to a gene: 6. CDR3 protein: CASSEQGDRVETQYF. As DNA, the CDR3 is TGTGCCAGCAGTGAACAAGGGGACAGGGTTGAGACCCAGTACTTC.

The rearrangement joins TRBV5-4 to TRBJ1-4; D might be TRBD1 (5 bases). The CDR3 runs to 14 residues. With 0 bases removed from V and 8 bases from J, the gap between germline ends came to 11 bases. Germline loops: CDR1 SGHNT, CDR2 YYREEE (reference sequence). CDR3 residues: CASSLVQGEEKLFF. DNA of the CDR3: TGTGCCAGCAGCTTGGTTCAGGGTGAGGAAAAACTGTTTTTT.

This rearrangement joins TRBV30 to TRBJ2-7; D is tentatively TRBD1 or TRBD2 (6 bases each). V lost 0 bases and J 6 bases, leaving 12 bases between the germline ends. Germline V CDR1 and CDR2: GTSNPN, SVGIG (reference sequence). This CDR3 comprises 13 residues. The CDR3 DNA reads TGTGCCTGGAGTGTACGGAGGGGGGTCGAGCAGTACTTC. Its protein product is CAWSVRRGVEQYF.

This chain joins TRBV5-6 and TRBJ2-3, with 12 bases lining up with TRBD2. The V gene end was trimmed by 3 bases and the J gene end by 2 bases; junction bases not matched to a gene: 10. Germline-derived CDR1 and CDR2 are SGHDT and YYEEEE. The CDR3 length is 18 residues. The CDR3 sequence is CASSYLAGGPSYTDTQYF. CDR3 coding DNA: TGTGCCAGCAGCTACCTAGCGGGAGGGCCTAGCTACACAGATACGCAGTATTTT.

The chain is built from TRBV7-3 and TRBJ1-1; a possible D gene is TRBD1 (5 bases). The CDR3 has 14 amino acids. V was clipped by 2 bases and J by 5 bases, with 12 bases between them. CDR1 is SGHTA, CDR2 FQGTGA, per germline. In DNA form, the CDR3 reads TGTGCCAGCAGCTTAGATGGGGGGGGGACTGAAGCTTTCTTT. This sequence encodes CASSLDGGGTEAFF. The whole variable domain, filled in from reference TRBV7-3 and TRBJ1-1, reads GAGVSQTPSNKVTEKGKYVELRCDPISGHTALYWYRQSLGQGPEFLIYFQGTGAADDSGLPNDRFFAVRPEGSVSTLKIQRTERGDSAVYLCASSLDGGGTEAFFGQGTRLTVV.

J is TRBJ2-5 and V is TRBV6-6; a possible D gene is TRBD1 (6 bases). Trimming pared 2 bases from V and 8 bases from J, leaving 15 bases between. Germline V CDR1 and CDR2: MNHNY, SVGAGI (reference sequence). This CDR3 region has 14 residues. CDR3 sequence: CASSYPGPGVTQYF. The CDR3 DNA is TGTGCCAGCAGTTACCCGGGCCCAGGGGTTACCCAGTACTTC.

This rearrangement joins TRBV5-5 to TRBJ1-6, with D possibly being TRBD1 (6 bases). Trimming shortened V by 5 bases and J by 6 bases, and 12 bases separated the two germline ends. The CDR3 contains 14 residues. Germline CDR1 reads SGHKS; CDR2 reads YYEKEE (reference sequence). The CDR3 DNA reads as TGTGCCAGCAGAGGGGGGGATCTTAATTCACCCCTCCACTTT. It yields the protein CASRGGDLNSPLHF.

This clone has more than one count but fewer than ten. The chain couples TRBV10-3 to TRBJ2-2; 10 nucleotides agree with TRBD2. Losses at the gene ends were 10 bases for V and 2 bases for J; bases not matched to a gene: 4. The germline V gene encodes CDR1 ENHRY and CDR2 SYGVKD. This CDR3 is 14 amino acids long. This CDR3 is CATGTSENTGELFF. CDR3 coding DNA: TGTGCCACCGGGACTAGCGAAAACACCGGGGAGCTGTTTTTT.

The rearrangement links TRBV29-1 to TRBJ2-1; D unclear. This CDR3 contains 16 residues. Germline assignment: CDR1 SQVTM and CDR2 ANQGSEA. Trimming took 0 bases from V and 1 from J, leaving 13 bases between them. The DNA of the CDR3 is TGCAGCGTTGAAGATGGGGAACGCAGATCCTACAATGAGCAGTTCTTC. It encodes CSVEDGERRSYNEQFF.

The rearrangement uses TRBV7-9 and TRBJ2-2, with D tentatively TRBD1 or TRBD2 (6 bases each). V lost 6 bases to trimming and J lost 5 bases, with 13 bases between them. In germline, CDR1 is SEHNR, CDR2 FQNEAQ (reference sequence). The CDR3 covers 14 residues. Here the CDR3 reads CASRERGATGELFF. The CDR3 DNA sequence: TGTGCCAGCAGGGAAAGGGGGGCAACCGGGGAGCTGTTTTTT.

The chain has TRBV2 and TRBJ2-1; 7 nucleotides agree with TRBD2. Per the germline V gene, CDR1 is SNHLY and CDR2 is FYNNEI. The ends lost 6 bases at V and 0 bases at J; junction bases unmatched: 20. This CDR3 contains 20 residues. The CDR3 DNA sequence: TGTGCCAGCAGCGGATCCCGGGCATCGGGAGGCTCGAGCTCCTACAATGAGCAGTTCTTC. Protein sequence: CASSGSRASGGSSSYNEQFF. Based on the CDR3 plus reference TRBV2 and TRBJ2-1, the full variable domain is EPEVTQTPSHQVTQMGQEVILRCVPISNHLYFYWYRQILGQKVEFLVSFYNNEISEKSEIFDDQFSVERPDGSNFTLKIRSTKLEDSAMYFCASSGSRASGGSSSYNEQFFGPGTRLTVL.

The V and J genes are TRBV28 and TRBJ1-5; D is unresolved. There are 13 residues in the CDR3. V dropped 2 bases and J dropped 7 bases, with 9 bases sitting between them. The germline CDR1 and CDR2 sequences are MDHEN and SYDVKM. CDR3 DNA: TGTGCCAGCAGTTTACGGCCCGGGCAGCCCCAGCATTTT. Translating it yields CASSLRPGQPQHF.

This chain connects TRBV7-9 to TRBJ1-1, with D tentatively TRBD1 (5 bases). From germline, CDR1 is SEHNR and CDR2 FQNEAQ (reference sequence). The CDR3 covers 13 residues. Deletions cut 3 bases from V and 5 bases from J, with 10 bases between. The CDR3 here is CASSFQGGTEAFF. The CDR3, as DNA: TGTGCCAGCAGCTTTCAGGGCGGAACTGAAGCTTTCTTT.

The chain combines TRBV5-1 with TRBJ2-2, with D uncertain. The germline CDR1 and CDR2 sequences are SGHRS and YFSETQ. V was clipped by 5 bases and J by 0 bases, with 5 bases between them. The CDR3 totals 13 residues. CDR3 sequence reads: CASRLTNTGELFF. In nucleotides, the CDR3 is TGCGCCAGCAGGTTGACGAACACCGGGGAGCTGTTTTTT.

The chain couples TRBV5-6 to TRBJ2-3; no definite D call. The V end was cut by 0 bases, the J end by 6 bases, with 2 bases between. From germline, CDR1 is SGHDT and CDR2 YYEEEE. CDR3 length: 11 amino acids. The CDR3 nucleotides read TGTGCCAGCAGCTTGGAGGATACGCAGTATTTT. Translation: CASSLEDTQYF.

The genes are TRBV15 and TRBJ1-4; 10 bases line up with TRBD1. Looked up from germline, CDR1 is LNHNV and CDR2 is YYDKDF (reference sequence). The CDR3 contains 15 residues. V trimming: 2 bases; J trimming: 6 bases; junction bases outside the gene matches: 3. CDR3 sequence (DNA): TGTGCCACCAGCAGACGACAGGGGGCGCATGAAAAACTGTTTTTT. It translates to CATSRRQGAHEKLFF.

The chain links TRBV18 to TRBJ2-1; D possibly corresponds to TRBD1 (6 bases). Per germline, CDR1 KGHSH and CDR2 LQKENI. V lost 5 bases and J lost 6, with 17 bases in between. This CDR3 is built from 15 residues. Here the CDR3 DNA reads TGTGCCAGCTCAAATGGGGCAGGGGTAAGCAATGAGCAGTTCTTC. Protein sequence: CASSNGAGVSNEQFF. The full variable domain, in which reference TRBV18 and TRBJ2-1 provide the parts outside the CDR3, is NAGVMQNPRHLVRRRGQEARLRCSPMKGHSHVYWYRQLPEEGLKFMVYLQKENIIDESGMPKERFSAEFPKEGPSILRIQQVVRGDSAAYFCASSNGAGVSNEQFFGPGTRLTVL.

The chain joins TRBV28 to TRBJ2-5; D gene uncertain. The CDR3 runs 13 residues. Trimming shortened V by 5 bases and J by 0 bases, and 7 bases separated the two germline ends. Germline-derived CDR1 and CDR2 are MDHEN and SYDVKM. The CDR3, as DNA: TGTGCCAGCAGTCTGCAGTACCAAGAGACCCAGTACTTC. It yields the protein CASSLQYQETQYF.

This chain connects TRBV6-4 to TRBJ2-2; perhaps TRBD2 as D (5 bases). V lost 2 bases and J lost 7, with 17 bases in between. The germline V gene encodes CDR1 MRHNA and CDR2 SNTAGT. This CDR3 contains 16 residues. CDR3: CASSDAKLVSYGELFF. In DNA form, the CDR3 reads TGTGCCAGCAGTGACGCCAAACTAGTGTCGTACGGGGAGCTGTTTTTT.

This clone was detected only once. The chain couples TRBV28 to TRBJ2-7; TRBD1 agrees at 11 bases. V shed 6 bases, J shed 0 bases, and the junction held 7 bases outside the gene matches. Germline V gene lookup returns CDR1 MDHEN and CDR2 SYDVKM. CDR3 length: 16 amino acids. The CDR3, as DNA: TGTGCCAGCAGGGGACTTGGACAGGGGGCCTCCTACGAGCAGTACTTC. It is translated as CASRGLGQGASYEQYF. Full variable domain (missing parts from reference TRBV28 and TRBJ2-7): DVKVTQSSRYLVKRTGEKVFLECVQDMDHENMFWYRQDPGLGLRLIYFSYDVKMKEKGDIPEGYSVSREKKERFSLILESASTNQTSMYLCASRGLGQGASYEQYFGPGTRLTVT.

The CDR3 here is CASNLDVTRGYTF. Written as DNA, the CDR3 is TGTGCCAGCAACTTGGACGTTACCCGCGGCTACACCTTC. This chain links TRBV7-9 with TRBJ1-2; D is unresolved. V lost 7 bases and J 8 bases, leaving 17 bases between the germline ends. Germline CDR1 and CDR2: SEHNR and FQNEAQ (reference sequence). The CDR3 runs to 13 residues.

In this sample, this clone turned up a few times. CDR3 loop: CASSYPGVGYEQYF. In nucleotides, the CDR3 is TGTGCCAGCAGCTACCCAGGTGTTGGTTACGAGCAGTACTTC. This chain links TRBV5-6 with TRBJ2-7; no clear D gene. Germline V CDR1 and CDR2: SGHDT, YYEEEE. CDR3 length: 14 residues. V lost 3 bases and J 4 bases, leaving 14 bases between the germline ends.